Listed below are T cell receptor beta chains from one sample, sequenced in a study of blood T cell repertoires in COVID-19. Assay: immunoSEQ multiplex PCR; the TCRdb copy retains only in-frame clones and omits some. Of about 500,000 clones in the sample, roughly nine tenths were seen once. The sequenced material came from peripheral blood. All receptors derive from a man between 18 and 29 years old with COVID-19, enrolled during active disease. Each CDR3 is given with its conserved first and last residue. A D gene is named only where the DNA matches it firmly. Expanded clones are given a class, and other clones once, few, many or no size at all.

j_gene,d_gene,v_gene,abundance,CDR3nt,CDR3aa
TRBJ2-2,TRBD1,TRBV10-1,.,TGCGCCAGCAGTTCGGACAGGGCCGGGGAGCTGTTTTTT,CASSSDRAGELFF
TRBJ2-7,.,TRBV15,.,TGTGCCACCAGCAGGCGGGGCGGGTTGTCCTACGAGCAGTACTTC,CATSRRGGLSYEQYF
TRBJ2-5,TRBD2,TRBV7-2,.,TGTGCCAGCAGCCCAGGGAGGGGCCCAGAGACCCAGTACTTC,CASSPGRGPETQYF
TRBJ2-6,.,TRBV9,.,TGTGCCAGCAGCGCCGGAGGGGGCCGCTCTGGGGCCAACGTCCTGACTTTC,CASSAGGGRSGANVLTF
TRBJ2-3,TRBD2,TRBV24-1,.,TGTGCCACTCAGTCAGGCGGACTAGGCACAGATACGCAGTATTTT,CATQSGGLGTDTQYF
TRBJ2-5,TRBD1,TRBV23-1,.,TGCGCCAGCAGTCATTCGAGTGGGGACTGGACAGGGAAAGAGACCCAGTACTTC,CASSHSSGDWTGKETQYF
TRBJ1-3,TRBD1,TRBV5-6,.,TGTGCCAGCAGTCTGGACAGGCTGCTGGGAAACACCATATATTTT,CASSLDRLLGNTIYF
TRBJ1-1,.,TRBV18,.,TGTGCCAGCTCACCATCTGGAGTCGAGACTGAAGCTTTCTTT,CASSPSGVETEAFF
TRBJ2-1,TRBD2,TRBV13,.,TGTGCCAGCCTGTCTTCTGGGCTAGCGGGGGGTAATGAGCAGTTCTTC,CASLSSGLAGGNEQFF
TRBJ2-3,.,TRBV15,.,TGTGCCACCAGCAGAGATCGGGATAGCGTAGATACGCAGTATTTT,CATSRDRDSVDTQYF
TRBJ1-5,.,TRBV6-1,.,TGTGCCAGCAGTGCACTATCAGGGGTGGGGCCCAATCAGCCCCAGCATTTT,CASSALSGVGPNQPQHF
TRBJ2-7,TRBD1,TRBV5-6,.,TGTGCCAGCAGCTTGGCAGGACAGGGGTTCTACGAGCAGTACTTC,CASSLAGQGFYEQYF
TRBJ2-4,.,TRBV11-2,.,TGTGCCAGCAGCTTAGAAGGGGTAGCCAAAAACATTCAGTACTTC,CASSLEGVAKNIQYF
TRBJ2-1,TRBD1,TRBV18,.,TGTGCCAGCTCACCACCGTACCGGACAGGGATACATGAGCAGTTCTTC,CASSPPYRTGIHEQFF
TRBJ2-7,TRBD2,TRBV5-4,.,TGTGCCAGCAGCGGGACTAGCGGCGCCGACTACGAGCAGTACTTC,CASSGTSGADYEQYF
TRBJ2-5,.,TRBV12-3/TRBV12-4,once,TGTGCCAGCAGTTTGTCGGAGACCCAGTACTTC,CASSLSETQYF
TRBJ2-7,TRBD2,TRBV10-2,once,TGCGCCACGGGACTAGCGGTCTACGAGCAGTACTTC,CATGLAVYEQYF
TRBJ2-7,.,TRBV9,.,TGTGCCAGCAGCGCTGGAGGCCCCGATTACGAGCAGTACTTC,CASSAGGPDYEQYF
TRBJ2-2,TRBD2,TRBV7-9,.,TGTGCCAGCAGCTTAGGACTAGCCCACACCGGGGAGCTGTTTTTT,CASSLGLAHTGELFF
TRBJ2-1,TRBD2,TRBV5-1,.,TGCGCCAGCAGCTTGACGGGGGGGAATAACAATGAGCAGTTCTTC,CASSLTGGNNNEQFF
TRBJ2-1,.,TRBV5-1,.,TGCGCCAGCAGCTTTACCCCAGCCTACAATGAGCAGTTCTTC,CASSFTPAYNEQFF
TRBJ2-3,TRBD2,TRBV24-1,.,TGTGCCACCAGTCCGGGACTAGCAGTCGATACGCAGTATTTT,CATSPGLAVDTQYF
TRBJ2-1,.,TRBV7-3,many,TGTGCCAGCAGCCCAACTACTCGGGATGAGCAGTTCTTC,CASSPTTRDEQFF
TRBJ2-2,TRBD2,TRBV4-1,.,TGCGCCAGCAGCAAAGGGGTAGCGGGGGAACCAGACACCGGGGAGCTGTTTTTT,CASSKGVAGEPDTGELFF
TRBJ1-1,.,TRBV6-5,.,TGTGCCAGCAGTCGTAGTAACACTGAAGCTTTCTTT,CASSRSNTEAFF
TRBJ2-1,TRBD2,TRBV28,.,TGTGCCAGCAGTCCCCAGACTAGCGGGATCGGGAATGAGCAGTTCTTC,CASSPQTSGIGNEQFF
TRBJ1-5,TRBD1,TRBV2,.,TGTGCCAGCAGGGGGACAGGGGACCAGCCCCAGCATTTT,CASRGTGDQPQHF
TRBJ2-1,.,TRBV6-5,.,TGTGCCAGCAGTTACCCGGGGGGCGGCTCCTACAATGAGCAGTTCTTC,CASSYPGGGSYNEQFF
TRBJ1-5,.,TRBV5-8,once,TGTGCCAGCAGCCTGCGGCAGCCCCAGCATTTT,CASSLRQPQHF
TRBJ2-2,TRBD2,TRBV5-1,.,TGCGCCAGCAGCTTGGTGACTAGCGGGAGTCGCGACACCGGGGAGCTGTTTTTT,CASSLVTSGSRDTGELFF
TRBJ1-5,.,TRBV21-1,.,TGTGCCAGCAGCAAATTCGGGACAGGCTGGGGACACAATCAGCCCCAGCATTTT,CASSKFGTGWGHNQPQHF
TRBJ2-3,.,TRBV7-9,.,TGTGCCAGCAGTTTACGGGACTTTGATACGCAGTATTTT,CASSLRDFDTQYF
TRBJ2-1,TRBD2,TRBV4-1,.,TGCGCCAGCAGCCAAGAGCTAGCGGCGGCTCGAGATGAGCAGTTCTTC,CASSQELAAARDEQFF
TRBJ1-1,TRBD1,TRBV5-5,.,TGTGCCAGCAGGGGACAGGGGGCGACTGAAGCTTTCTTT,CASRGQGATEAFF
TRBJ2-1,.,TRBV5-8,.,TGTGCCAGCAGCTTCCGCAGTGAGCAGTTCTTC,CASSFRSEQFF
TRBJ2-2,.,TRBV4-2,few,TGTGCCAGCAGCCAAGTTGTCTCGGTCCTCACCGGGGAGCTGTTTTTT,CASSQVVSVLTGELFF
TRBJ2-1,TRBD2,TRBV29-1,.,TGCAGCGCCGCCCGGGGCGGGAGGGCCAATAATGAGCAGTTCTTC,CSAARGGRANNEQFF
TRBJ1-3,.,TRBV21-1,.,TGTGCCAGCAGCACCCCCGGGAGGGGAGATTTTCGAAACACCATATATTTT,CASSTPGRGDFRNTIYF
TRBJ2-7,TRBD1,TRBV6-1,.,TGTGCCAGCAGTGAAGAAGGACAGGGTTCCTACGAGCAGTACTTC,CASSEEGQGSYEQYF
TRBJ1-5,.,TRBV12-5,.,TGTGCTAGTGGTTTGGTACTGGGGGGGCAGAGCAATCAGCCCCAGCATTTT,CASGLVLGGQSNQPQHF
TRBJ2-1,TRBD2,TRBV3-1/TRBV3-2,.,TGTGCCAGCAGCCCTCATTTAGCGGGAAAATACAATGAGCAGTTCTTC,CASSPHLAGKYNEQFF
TRBJ1-1,TRBD1,TRBV19,.,TGTGCCAGTAGCTGGCGGGACAGTGATGAAGCTTTCTTT,CASSWRDSDEAFF
TRBJ1-3,.,TRBV5-4,.,TGTGCCAGCAGCCCAACCTTCCCAGACTCTGGAAACACCATATATTTT,CASSPTFPDSGNTIYF
TRBJ2-1,TRBD2,TRBV4-2,once,TGTGCCAGCAGCCGACTCACGGGGGGGCCTAATGAGCAGTTCTTC,CASSRLTGGPNEQFF
TRBJ2-1,TRBD2,TRBV19,few,TGTGCCAGTAGTACCCCCGGGAGGTCGTATGAGCAGTTCTTC,CASSTPGRSYEQFF
TRBJ2-2,.,TRBV10-3,.,TGTGCCATTCAACCGGGACACTCGAACACCGGGGAGCTGTTTTTT,CAIQPGHSNTGELFF